Sequencing of this T cell receptor (beta chain) was carried out in a study of T-cell memory formation after mild COVID-19. Study-wide background: Largely donor-specific sequence clusters came from two donors. Study-level points and caveats: Within pre-infection memory, some responding clones were found, suggesting cross-reactive memory joined.

This CDR3 spans 13 amino acids. The V end lost 4 bases, the J end lost 7 bases, and 11 bases lay between the germline ends. Per the germline V gene, CDR1 is SGHDN and CDR2 is FVKESK. This clonotype was detected only a few times. Its antigen is as yet unknown. TCRdb re-analysed the 5' RACE reads in MiXCR, keeping a single row per CDR3 protein. Among under 50,000 distinct CDR3 sequences listed, 25% to 35% were seen once. Sequences were obtained from PBMCs or a T cell subset sorted from them (not recorded which). The receptor's source is a man younger than 35 who had mild COVID-19 (a few samples of this study predate the infection). Cell type and time point are not known. V usage is TRBV14 and J usage is TRBJ2-1; D call uncertain. This CDR3 reads CASSPRSPNEQFF. The CDR3 DNA is TGTGCCAGCAGCCCAAGATCCCCGAATGAGCAGTTCTTC.